What follows are 4 T cell receptor beta chains derived from one specimen sequenced in a study of CD8+CD57+ T cells in acquired aplastic anemia. The study profiled TCR beta VDJ and CDR3 using genomic DNA as template. TCRdb reprocessed the reads via MiXCR and lists one record per CDR3 protein. The table lists approximately 190,000 distinct CDR3 sequences, roughly half of them singletons. All patients picked for sequencing had shown, by flow cytometry, an expansion of CD8+CD57+ cells. Specimen: sorted CD4+, CD8+, or CD8+CD57+ T cells (not recorded which) from PBMCs. All receptors come from a human donor with aplastic anemia.

This clonotype has a count of ten or more. At one of its ends the junction is not consistent with the germline gene, which may arise from a read error. V and J are TRBV7-7 and TRBJ2-3, with D tentatively TRBD2 (5 bases). The germline V gene encodes CDR1 SSHAT and CDR2 FNYEAQ (reference sequence). This CDR3 spans 13 amino acids. The CDR3 here is CASSLELGDTQYF. The CDR3 DNA reads as TGTGCTAGCAGCTTAGAACTAGGAGATACGCAGTATTTT.

This clonotype was found many times. This rearrangement joins TRBV7-3 to TRBJ2-2; D not certain. Germline V gene lookup returns CDR1 SGHTA and CDR2 FQGTGA. Between the trimmed V and J ends, which lost 1 base and 2 bases, there was a span of 14 bases. The CDR3 consists of 17 residues. The CDR3 is CASSLNFGRPNTGELFF. CDR3 nucleotides: TGTGCCAGCAGCTTAAATTTCGGACGACCTAACACCGGGGAGCTGTTTTTT.

The chain uses TRBV10-3 and TRBJ2-1; D perhaps matches TRBD2 (5 bases). The CDR3 is 16 residues long. Trimming cost V 5 bases and J 3 bases, with 17 bases left between them. CDR1 and CDR2 (germline): ENHRY, SYGVKD. The CDR3 sequence: CAISFQDSGGYNEQFF. CDR3 sequence (DNA): TGTGCCATCAGTTTCCAGGACTCCGGTGGCTACAATGAGCAGTTCTTC.

This clonotype has just a few counts. The chain couples TRBV19 to TRBJ1-1; D remains ambiguous. V was cut by 5 bases and J by 0 bases, with 13 bases left in between. The CDR3 is 15 residues long. CDR1 is LNHDA and CDR2 is SQIVND in the germline V gene (reference sequence). The DNA for the CDR3 is TGTGCCAGTAGTGGTCAGGTTGGGATGAACACTGAAGCTTTCTTT. Its protein is CASSGQVGMNTEAFF. Full variable domain (missing parts from reference TRBV19 and TRBJ1-1): DGGITQSPKYLFRKEGQNVTLSCEQNLNHDAMYWYRQDPGQGLRLIYYSQIVNDFQKGDIAEGYSVSREKKESFPLTVTSAQKNPTAFYLCASSGQVGMNTEAFFGQGTRLTVV.